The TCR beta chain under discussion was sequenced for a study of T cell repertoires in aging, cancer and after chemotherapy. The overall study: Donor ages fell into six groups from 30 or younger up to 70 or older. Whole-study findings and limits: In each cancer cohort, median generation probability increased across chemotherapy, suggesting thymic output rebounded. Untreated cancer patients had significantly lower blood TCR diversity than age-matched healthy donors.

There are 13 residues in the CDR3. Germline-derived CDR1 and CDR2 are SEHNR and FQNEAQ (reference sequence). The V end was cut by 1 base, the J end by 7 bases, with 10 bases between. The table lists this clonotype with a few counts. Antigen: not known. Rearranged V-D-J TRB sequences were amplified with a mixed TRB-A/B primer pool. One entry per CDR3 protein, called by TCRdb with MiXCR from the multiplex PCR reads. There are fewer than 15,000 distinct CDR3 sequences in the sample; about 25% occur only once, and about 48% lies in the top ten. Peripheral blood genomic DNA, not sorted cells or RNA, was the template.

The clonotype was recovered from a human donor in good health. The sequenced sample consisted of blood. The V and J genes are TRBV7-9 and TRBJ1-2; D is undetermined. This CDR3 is CASSLGSGFGYTF. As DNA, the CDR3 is TGTGCCAGCAGCTTAGGTTCTGGCTTTGGCTACACCTTC.